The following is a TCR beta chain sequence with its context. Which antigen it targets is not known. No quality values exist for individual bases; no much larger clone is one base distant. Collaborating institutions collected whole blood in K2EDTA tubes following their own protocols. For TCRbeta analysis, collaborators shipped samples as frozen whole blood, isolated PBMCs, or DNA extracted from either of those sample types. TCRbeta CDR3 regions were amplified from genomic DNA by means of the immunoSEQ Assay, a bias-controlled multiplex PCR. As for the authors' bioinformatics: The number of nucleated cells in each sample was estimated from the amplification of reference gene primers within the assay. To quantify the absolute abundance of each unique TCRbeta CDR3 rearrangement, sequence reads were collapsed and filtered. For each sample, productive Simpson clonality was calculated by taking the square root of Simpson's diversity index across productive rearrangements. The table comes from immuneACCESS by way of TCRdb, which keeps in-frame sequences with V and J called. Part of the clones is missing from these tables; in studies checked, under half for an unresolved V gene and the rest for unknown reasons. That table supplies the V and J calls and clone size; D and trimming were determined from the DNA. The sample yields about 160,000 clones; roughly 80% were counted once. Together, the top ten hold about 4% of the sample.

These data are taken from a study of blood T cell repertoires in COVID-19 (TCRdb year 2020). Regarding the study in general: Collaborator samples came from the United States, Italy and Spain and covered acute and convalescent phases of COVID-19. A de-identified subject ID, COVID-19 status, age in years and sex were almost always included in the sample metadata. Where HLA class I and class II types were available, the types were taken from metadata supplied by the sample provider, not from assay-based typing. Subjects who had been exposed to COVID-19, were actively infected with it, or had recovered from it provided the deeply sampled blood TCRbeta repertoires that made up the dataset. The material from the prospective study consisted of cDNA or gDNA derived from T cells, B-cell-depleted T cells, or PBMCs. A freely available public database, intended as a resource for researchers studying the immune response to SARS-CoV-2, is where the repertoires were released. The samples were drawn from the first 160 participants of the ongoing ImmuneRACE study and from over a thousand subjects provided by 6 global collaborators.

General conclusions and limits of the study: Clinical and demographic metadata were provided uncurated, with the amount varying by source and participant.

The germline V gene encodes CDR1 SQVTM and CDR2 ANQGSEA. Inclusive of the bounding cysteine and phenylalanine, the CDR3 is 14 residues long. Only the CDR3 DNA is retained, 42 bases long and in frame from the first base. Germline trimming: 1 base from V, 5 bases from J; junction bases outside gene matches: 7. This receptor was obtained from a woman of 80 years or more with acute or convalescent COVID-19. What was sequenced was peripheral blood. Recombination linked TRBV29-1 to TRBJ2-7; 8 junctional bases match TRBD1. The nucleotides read TGCAGCGTTGAAGGGCGACAGGGGTCCGACGAGCAGTACTTC. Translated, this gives CSVEGRQGSDEQYF.